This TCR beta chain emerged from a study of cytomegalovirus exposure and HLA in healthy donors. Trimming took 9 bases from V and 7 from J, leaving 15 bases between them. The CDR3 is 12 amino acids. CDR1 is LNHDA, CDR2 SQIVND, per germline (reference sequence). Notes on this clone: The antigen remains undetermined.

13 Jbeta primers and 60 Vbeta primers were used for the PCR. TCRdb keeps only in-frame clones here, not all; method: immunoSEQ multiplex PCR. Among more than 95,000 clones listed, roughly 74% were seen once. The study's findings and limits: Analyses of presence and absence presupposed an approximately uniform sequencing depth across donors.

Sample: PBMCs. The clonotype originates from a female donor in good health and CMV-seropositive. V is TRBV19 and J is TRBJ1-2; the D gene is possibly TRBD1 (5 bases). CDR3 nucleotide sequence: TGTGCCAGCTCCCTGGGGGGAATTGGCTACACCTTC. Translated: CASSLGGIGYTF.